The 3 T cell receptor beta chains reported below all come from one sample, sequenced in a study of blood T cell repertoires in COVID-19. The method was immunoSEQ multiplex PCR; TCRdb's version includes in-frame clones alone and lacks a portion of them. Among approximately 40,000 clones listed, around 77% were seen once. Sequenced input: peripheral blood. These receptors all come from a man older than 75 with active or convalescent COVID-19.

There are a few counts of this clone. This chain links TRBV7-8 with TRBJ2-1; the D gene is possibly TRBD2 (6 bases). Germline V gives CDR1 SGHVS, CDR2 FQNEAQ. Deletions cut 7 bases from V and 6 bases from J, with 19 bases between. The CDR3 extends over 15 amino acids. DNA for the CDR3: TGTGCCAGCACCGATACCGGGAGAGGTGTCAATGAGCAGTTCTTC. This translates into CASTDTGRGVNEQFF.

The chain combines TRBV27 with TRBJ1-2; the match to TRBD1 covers 8 bases. This CDR3 is 15 amino acids long. The J segment lost 7 bases and the V segment lost 0 bases, leaving 7 bases of the junction unmatched. CDR1 and CDR2 (germline): MNHEY, SMNVEV (reference sequence). The CDR3 sequence is CASSLSQGATIGYTF. The DNA of the CDR3 is TGTGCCAGCAGTTTATCCCAGGGGGCCACTATTGGCTACACCTTC.

The chain recombines TRBV7-9 with TRBJ2-7; 7 positions match TRBD1. Germline-derived CDR1 and CDR2 are SEHNR and FQNEAQ (reference sequence). The ends lost 0 bases at V and 2 bases at J; junction bases unmatched: 1. The CDR3 is made up of 14 amino acids. DNA for the CDR3: TGTGCCAGCAGCTTAGCCGGGACAGCCTACGAGCAGTACTTC. This translates into CASSLAGTAYEQYF.